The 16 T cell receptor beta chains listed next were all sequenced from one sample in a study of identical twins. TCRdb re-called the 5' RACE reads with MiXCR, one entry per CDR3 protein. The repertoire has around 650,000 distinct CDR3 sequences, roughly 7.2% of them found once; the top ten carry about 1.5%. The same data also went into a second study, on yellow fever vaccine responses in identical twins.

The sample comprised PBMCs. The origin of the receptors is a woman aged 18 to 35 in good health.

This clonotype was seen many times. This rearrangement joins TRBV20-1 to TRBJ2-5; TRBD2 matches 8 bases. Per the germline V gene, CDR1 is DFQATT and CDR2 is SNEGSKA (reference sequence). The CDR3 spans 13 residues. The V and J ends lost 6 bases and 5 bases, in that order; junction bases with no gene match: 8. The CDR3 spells CSAPGLAGETQYF. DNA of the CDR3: TGCAGTGCCCCCGGGTTAGCGGGGGAGACCCAGTACTTC.

The CDR3, as DNA: TGTGCCAGCAGCTTGAGCGCGGGAGGAATAATGGCTTACAATGAGCAGTTCTTC. It translates to CASSLSAGGIMAYNEQFF. The rearrangement uses TRBV5-6 and TRBJ2-1; 8 bases agree with TRBD2. Germline V lookup: CDR1 SGHDT, CDR2 YYEEEE. V shed 1 base, J shed 4 bases, and the junction held 13 bases outside the gene matches. The CDR3 covers 18 residues.

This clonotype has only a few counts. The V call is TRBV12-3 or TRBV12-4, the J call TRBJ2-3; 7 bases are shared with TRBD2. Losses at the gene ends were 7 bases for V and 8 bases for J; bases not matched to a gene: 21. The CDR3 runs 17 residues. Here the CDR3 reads CASTVLRWGRAKGTQYF. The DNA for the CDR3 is TGTGCCAGCACCGTCCTGAGATGGGGGAGGGCCAAAGGTACGCAGTATTTT.

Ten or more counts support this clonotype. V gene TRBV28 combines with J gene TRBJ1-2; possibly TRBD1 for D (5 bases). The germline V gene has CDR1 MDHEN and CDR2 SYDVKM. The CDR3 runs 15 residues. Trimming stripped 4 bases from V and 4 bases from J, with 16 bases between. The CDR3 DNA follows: TGTGCCAGCAGTTACGCCCCCTCAGGGACCTATGGCTACACCTTC. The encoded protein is CASSYAPSGTYGYTF.

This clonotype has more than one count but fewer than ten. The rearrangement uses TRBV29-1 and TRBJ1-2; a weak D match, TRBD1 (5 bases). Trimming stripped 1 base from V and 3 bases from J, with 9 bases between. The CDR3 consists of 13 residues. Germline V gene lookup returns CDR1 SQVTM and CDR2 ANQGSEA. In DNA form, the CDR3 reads TGCAGCGTTGAAGGCGGGGCGGACTATGGCTACACCTTC. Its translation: CSVEGGADYGYTF.

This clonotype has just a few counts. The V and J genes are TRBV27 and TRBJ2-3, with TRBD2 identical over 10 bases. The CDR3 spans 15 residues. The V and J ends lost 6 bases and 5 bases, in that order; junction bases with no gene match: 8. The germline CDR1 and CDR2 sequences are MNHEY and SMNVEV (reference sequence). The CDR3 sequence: CASSKIAGGRDTQYF. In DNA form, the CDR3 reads TGTGCCAGCAGCAAGATAGCGGGAGGAAGAGATACGCAGTATTTT.

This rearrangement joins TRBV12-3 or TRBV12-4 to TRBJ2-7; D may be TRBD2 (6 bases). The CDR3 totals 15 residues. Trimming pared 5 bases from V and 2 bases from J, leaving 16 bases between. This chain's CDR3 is CASSRGLGLPYEQYF. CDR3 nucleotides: TGTGCCAGCAGTCGGGGACTGGGCCTTCCCTACGAGCAGTACTTC.

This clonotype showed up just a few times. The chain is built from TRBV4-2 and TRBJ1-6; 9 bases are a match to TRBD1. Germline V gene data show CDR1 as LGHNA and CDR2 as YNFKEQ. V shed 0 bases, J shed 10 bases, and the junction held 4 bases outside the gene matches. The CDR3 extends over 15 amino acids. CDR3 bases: TGTGCCAGCAGCCAAGAAGGGACAGGGAACTCACCCCTCCACTTT. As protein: CASSQEGTGNSPLHF.

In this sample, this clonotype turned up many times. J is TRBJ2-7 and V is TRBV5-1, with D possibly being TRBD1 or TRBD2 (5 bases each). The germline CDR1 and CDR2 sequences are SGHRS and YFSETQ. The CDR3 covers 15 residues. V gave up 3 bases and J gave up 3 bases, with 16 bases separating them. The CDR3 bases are TGCGCCAGCAGCTGGACCGGGACGGTTAACTACGAGCAGTACTTC. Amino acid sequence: CASSWTGTVNYEQYF.

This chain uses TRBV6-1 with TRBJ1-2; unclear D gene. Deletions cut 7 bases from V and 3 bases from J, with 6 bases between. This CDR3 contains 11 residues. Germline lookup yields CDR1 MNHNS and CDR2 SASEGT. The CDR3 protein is CASKRDYGYTF. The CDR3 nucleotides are TGTGCCAGCAAGAGGGACTATGGCTACACCTTC.

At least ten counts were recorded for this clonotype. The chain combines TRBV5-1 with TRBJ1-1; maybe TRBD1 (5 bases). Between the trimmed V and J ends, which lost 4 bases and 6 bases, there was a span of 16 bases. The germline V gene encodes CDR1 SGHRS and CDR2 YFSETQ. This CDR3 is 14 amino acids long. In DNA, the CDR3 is TGCGCCAGCAGCCCAGCCGGTCGGGGACCTGAAGCTTTCTTT. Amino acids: CASSPAGRGPEAFF.

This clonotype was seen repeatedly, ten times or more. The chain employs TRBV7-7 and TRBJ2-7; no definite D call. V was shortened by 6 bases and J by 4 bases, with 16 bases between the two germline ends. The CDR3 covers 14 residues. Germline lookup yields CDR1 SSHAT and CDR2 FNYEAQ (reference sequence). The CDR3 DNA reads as TGTGCCAGCAGTCTGGAGTTGGGCCCGTACGAGCAGTACTTC. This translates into CASSLELGPYEQYF.

In nucleotides, the CDR3 is TGTGCCAGCAGTTTGGAACTCTACGAGCAGTACTTC. Translation: CASSLELYEQYF. The chain carries TRBV12-3 or TRBV12-4 and TRBJ2-7; D remains ambiguous. Between the trimmed V and J ends, which lost 3 bases and 3 bases, there was a span of 6 bases. The CDR3 spans 12 residues.

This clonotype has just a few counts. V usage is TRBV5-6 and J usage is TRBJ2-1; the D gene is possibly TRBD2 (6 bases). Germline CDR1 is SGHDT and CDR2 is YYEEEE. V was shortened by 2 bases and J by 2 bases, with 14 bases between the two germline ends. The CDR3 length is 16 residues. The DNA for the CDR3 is TGTGCCAGCAGCTTATTTGCGGGGCTACCCTACAATGAGCAGTTCTTC. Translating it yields CASSLFAGLPYNEQFF.

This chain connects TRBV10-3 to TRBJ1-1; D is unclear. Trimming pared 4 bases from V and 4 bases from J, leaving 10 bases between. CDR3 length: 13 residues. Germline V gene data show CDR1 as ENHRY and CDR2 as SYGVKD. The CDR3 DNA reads TGTGCCATCAGTGTATGGGGTGGCACTGAAGCTTTCTTT. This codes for CAISVWGGTEAFF.

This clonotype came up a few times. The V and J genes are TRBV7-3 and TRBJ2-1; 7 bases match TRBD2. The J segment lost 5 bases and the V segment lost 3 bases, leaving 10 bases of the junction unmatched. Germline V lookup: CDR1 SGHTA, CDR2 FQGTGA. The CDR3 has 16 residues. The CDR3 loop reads CASSLRGDGLDNEQFF. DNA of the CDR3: TGTGCCAGCAGCTTGAGAGGGGACGGACTAGACAATGAGCAGTTCTTC.